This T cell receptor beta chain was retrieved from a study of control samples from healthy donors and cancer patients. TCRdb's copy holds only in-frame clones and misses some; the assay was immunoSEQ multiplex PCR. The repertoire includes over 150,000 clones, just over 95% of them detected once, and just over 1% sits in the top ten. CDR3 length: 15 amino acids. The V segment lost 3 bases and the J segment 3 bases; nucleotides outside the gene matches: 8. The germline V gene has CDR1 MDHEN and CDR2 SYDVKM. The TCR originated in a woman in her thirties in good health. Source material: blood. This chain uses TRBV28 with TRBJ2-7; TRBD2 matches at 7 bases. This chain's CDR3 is CASSLQRDLGYEQYF. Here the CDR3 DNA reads TGTGCCAGCAGTTTGCAGCGGGACCTCGGCTACGAGCAGTACTTC.